Listed below are T cell receptor beta chains from one sample, sequenced in a study of blood T cell repertoires in COVID-19. TCRdb's table, derived via immunoSEQ multiplex PCR, lists solely in-frame clones and lacks some. The table records roughly 170,000 clones, less than 90% of them present only once. Sequencing was done on a sample of peripheral blood. The receptors were gathered from a man aged 65-85 years with active or convalescent COVID-19. Both conserved end residues are part of each CDR3. D genes are given only for firm matches. Not every row has a clone size; where given, it reads once, few, many or a size class.

j_gene | d_gene | v_gene | abundance | CDR3nt | CDR3aa
TRBJ2-2 | . | TRBV5-1 | few | TGCGCCAGCACCAAGGGAACAGGGCCCACCGGGGAGCTGTTTTTT | CASTKGTGPTGELFF
TRBJ1-3 | . | TRBV11-2 | . | TGTGCCAGCAGCTTAGATTGGGCGATCTCTGGAAACACCATATATTTT | CASSLDWAISGNTIYF
TRBJ2-2 | TRBD1 | TRBV2 | . | TGTGCCAGCAGTGGAACAGGGGCCACCGGGGAGCTGTTTTTT | CASSGTGATGELFF
TRBJ1-4 | . | TRBV25-1 | . | TGTGCCAGCAGTGATTCCGTTCACGGGGGGGTTAATGAAAAACTGTTTTTT | CASSDSVHGGVNEKLFF
TRBJ1-5 | . | TRBV4-3 | . | TGCGCCAGCAGCCAGGGTCTTCGGAGTTCTGGTCAGCCCCAGCATTTT | CASSQGLRSSGQPQHF
TRBJ1-5 | . | TRBV6-2/TRBV6-3 | . | TGTGCCAGCAGTTCAAGGTCGGGGAATCAGCCCCAGCATTTT | CASSSRSGNQPQHF
TRBJ1-1 | . | TRBV28 | . | TGTGCCAGCAGTAGCGGACAGTACACTGAAGCTTTCTTT | CASSSGQYTEAFF
TRBJ2-7 | TRBD1 | TRBV18 | . | TGTGCCAGCTCACGCGGCATAGGGACAGGGCCATACGAGCAGTACTTC | CASSRGIGTGPYEQYF
TRBJ2-3 | . | TRBV5-1 | . | TGCGCCAGCAGCGGGGGGGCGGCCCTCCCAGATACGCAGTATTTT | CASSGGAALPDTQYF
TRBJ1-4 | . | TRBV7-2 | few | TGTGCCAGCAGCCAGAACCTGGCAGCTAATGAAAAACTGTTTTTT | CASSQNLAANEKLFF
TRBJ1-4 | . | TRBV27 | . | TGTGCCAGCAGGGCCGCGGGGTCAGTTTCTATCGAAAAACTGTTTTTT | CASRAAGSVSIEKLFF
TRBJ1-1 | TRBD1 | TRBV9 | . | TGTGCCAGCAGCGTTGGAAGGACAGGACACGGCACTGAAGCTTTCTTT | CASSVGRTGHGTEAFF
TRBJ2-2 | TRBD1 | TRBV5-1 | . | TGCGCCAGCGGGACAGGTAACACCGGGGAGCTGTTTTTT | CASGTGNTGELFF
TRBJ2-2 | TRBD1 | TRBV24-1 | . | TGTGCCACCCAGACAGGGGACTACACCGGGGAGCTGTTTTTT | CATQTGDYTGELFF